These 8 T cell receptor beta chains share one sample of origin, sequenced in a study of cytomegalovirus exposure and HLA in healthy donors. The study ran its PCR with 60 Vbeta and 13 Jbeta primers. Measured with immunoSEQ multiplex PCR; TCRdb has only the in-frame clones, and not every one. The sample holds 130,000 to 150,000 clones, 78% seen once. The sample consisted of PBMCs. The receptor source for this set is a male donor in good health and CMV-seronegative.

This clone was observed once. The rearrangement joins TRBV4-2 to TRBJ2-1; 14 bases are shared with TRBD2. The V gene's germline CDR1 is LGHNA and CDR2 YNFKEQ. The length of the CDR3 is 15 residues. V lost 3 bases to trimming and J lost 8 bases; unmatched junction nucleotides: 3. The CDR3 DNA is TGTGCCAGCAGCCATGGGACTAGCGGGGGCGATGAGCAGTTCTTC. It specifies CASSHGTSGGDEQFF.

With regard to this clone: A read error may produce the germline difference seen at one junction end. The chain links TRBV7-9 to TRBJ1-2, with 10 positions matching TRBD1. Germline assignment: CDR1 SEHNR and CDR2 FQNEAQ (reference sequence). The CDR3 covers 15 residues. For the CDR3, the DNA is TGTTCCAGCAGCCCCGGGACAGGGGAAGTGGGTGGCTACACCTTC. Amino acid sequence: CSSSPGTGEVGGYTF.

The chain joins TRBV10-3 to TRBJ1-4; D is ambiguous. CDR1 and CDR2 (germline): ENHRY, SYGVKD. This CDR3 contains 13 residues. The V gene lost 10 bases and the J gene lost 0 bases, with 9 bases spanning the gap. In DNA, the CDR3 is TGTGCCACCTCAGTTGCAACTAATGAAAAACTGTTTTTT. Amino acid sequence: CATSVATNEKLFF.

The chain has TRBV7-6 and TRBJ1-4; D unclear. V gave up 4 bases and J gave up 0 bases, with 6 bases separating them. The CDR3 totals 14 residues. Germline CDR1 SGHVS, CDR2 FNYEAQ. Here the CDR3 DNA reads TGTGCCAGCAGCTGGACTGCAACTAATGAAAAACTGTTTTTT. Translated, it gives CASSWTATNEKLFF.

The gene calls are TRBV6-1 and TRBJ2-1; TRBD1 aligns across 8 bases. Looked up from germline, CDR1 is MNHNS and CDR2 is SASEGT. J lost 3 bases, V lost 1 base, and 2 bases had no gene match. This CDR3 spans 15 amino acids. DNA of the CDR3: TGTGCCAGCAGTGAAGGGACAGGGTTCTACAATGAGCAGTTCTTC. It codes for CASSEGTGFYNEQFF.

CDR3 coding DNA: TGTGCCAGCAGGACAGGGGTGCGTTCACCCCTCCACTTT. Translation: CASRTGVRSPLHF. The rearrangement links TRBV6-5 to TRBJ1-6; 8 bases line up with TRBD1. The V segment lost 6 bases and the J segment 9 bases; nucleotides outside the gene matches: 4. The CDR3 is made up of 13 amino acids. Germline V gene data show CDR1 as MNHEY and CDR2 as SVGAGI.

The chain combines TRBV19 with TRBJ1-5; no firm D call. Trimming shortened V by 10 bases and J by 11 bases, and 21 bases separated the two germline ends. CDR1 is LNHDA, CDR2 SQIVND, per germline (reference sequence). This CDR3 comprises 13 residues. The CDR3 bases are TGTGCCACCTGCGGGCGGACCTCAGCAGCCCAGCATTTT. Translated, it gives CATCGRTSAAQHF.

The CDR3 region has the DNA TGTGCCAGCAGAACGGACAGGGGCAACACTGAAGCTTTCTTT. It specifies CASRTDRGNTEAFF. The J gene is TRBJ1-1, the V gene TRBV7-3; 9 bases line up with TRBD1. Germline V gene data show CDR1 as SGHTA and CDR2 as FQGTGA. The V segment lost 6 bases and the J segment 2 bases; nucleotides outside the gene matches: 4. The CDR3 is made up of 14 amino acids. Variable domain in full (rest from reference TRBV7-3 and TRBJ1-1): GAGVSQTPSNKVTEKGKYVELRCDPISGHTALYWYRQSLGQGPEFLIYFQGTGAADDSGLPNDRFFAVRPEGSVSTLKIQRTERGDSAVYLCASRTDRGNTEAFFGQGTRLTVV.